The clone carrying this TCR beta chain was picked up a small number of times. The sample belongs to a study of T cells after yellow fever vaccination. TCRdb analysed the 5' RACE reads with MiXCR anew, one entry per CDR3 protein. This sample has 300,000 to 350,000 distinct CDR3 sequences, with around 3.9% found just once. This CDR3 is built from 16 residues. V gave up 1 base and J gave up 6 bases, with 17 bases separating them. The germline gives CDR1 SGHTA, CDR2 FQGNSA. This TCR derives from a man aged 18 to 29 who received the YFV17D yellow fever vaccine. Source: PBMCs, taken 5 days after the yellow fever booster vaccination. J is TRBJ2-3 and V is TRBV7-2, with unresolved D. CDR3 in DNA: TGTGCCAGCAGCTTAGGGTTTTGGGTGGGGATGGATACGCAGTATTTT. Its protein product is CASSLGFWVGMDTQYF. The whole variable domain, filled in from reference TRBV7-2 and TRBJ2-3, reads GAGVSQSPSNKVTEKGKDVELRCDPISGHTALYWYRQSLGQGLEFLIYFQGNSAPDKSGLPSDRFSAERTGGSVSTLTIQRTQQEDSAVYLCASSLGFWVGMDTQYFGPGTRLTVL.